A single sample gave rise to the 21 T cell receptor beta chains below, sequenced in a study of T cells in Graves' hyperthyroidism and ophthalmopathy. Amplification of TCR beta CDR3 regions used RNA as the template. The TCR CDR3 first-round RT-PCR relied on the HTBI primer set. TCRdb passed the multiplex PCR reads through MiXCR, listing each CDR3 protein once. The sample lists more than 500,000 distinct CDR3 sequences; about 16% were seen once. Sequenced sample: blood. These receptors all come from a woman aged 30 to 39 with Graves' ophthalmopathy.

This clonotype was found many times. CDR3 DNA: TGTGCCAGCAGTTTTCGACAGGCTGCAACTAATGAAAAACTGTTTTTT. Residues: CASSFRQAATNEKLFF. The chain combines TRBV12-3 or TRBV12-4 with TRBJ1-4; a weak D match, TRBD1 (6 bases). The CDR3 covers 16 residues. V lost 3 bases and J lost 0, with 11 bases in between.

This clonotype was seen ten or more times. The chain links TRBV7-3 to TRBJ1-1; D unresolved. The V gene lost 7 bases and the J gene lost 6 bases, with 15 bases spanning the gap. The CDR3 has 13 residues. Germline CDR1 and CDR2: SGHTA and FQGTGA. CDR3 region: CASTLSARSEAFF. CDR3 nucleotides: TGTGCCAGCACGCTTTCCGCGAGGTCTGAAGCTTTCTTT.

The table lists this clonotype with many counts. This chain connects TRBV6-1 to TRBJ2-1, with D tentatively TRBD2 (7 bases). V lost 5 bases to trimming and J lost 6 bases, with 14 bases between them. CDR3 length equals 14 residues. Germline V gives CDR1 MNHNS, CDR2 SASEGT. For the CDR3, the DNA is TGTGCCAGCAGTCGAGGGGGGGAAGGCAATGAGCAGTTCTTC. Encoded protein: CASSRGGEGNEQFF.

The genes are TRBV7-9 and TRBJ1-5; D possibly corresponds to TRBD1 (5 bases). Deletions cut 5 bases from V and 6 bases from J, with 17 bases between. Germline V gene lookup returns CDR1 SEHNR and CDR2 FQNEAQ (reference sequence). The CDR3 is made up of 15 amino acids. The CDR3 reads CASSTGQQGGQPQHF. As DNA, the CDR3 is TGTGCCAGCAGCACAGGCCAGCAGGGCGGTCAGCCCCAGCATTTT.

This clonotype was seen ten or more times. The chain carries TRBV20-1 and TRBJ1-1; 11 bases are a match to TRBD1. Trimming took 0 bases from V and 5 from J; bases not matched to a gene: 2. The CDR3 sequence is 14 residues long. Germline V gene data show CDR1 as DFQATT and CDR2 as SNEGSKA (reference sequence). Here the CDR3 reads CSARDGTGGTEAFF. The CDR3 DNA follows: TGCAGTGCTAGAGATGGGACAGGGGGAACTGAAGCTTTCTTT.

This clonotype was seen at least ten times. The gene calls are TRBV13 and TRBJ2-7, with 8 bases lining up with TRBD2. V was pared by 5 bases and J by 6 bases, with 12 bases of the junction left unmatched. Germline-derived CDR1 and CDR2 are PRHDT and FYEKMQ (reference sequence). This CDR3 spans 15 amino acids. CDR3 sequence: CASSPVRGGESEQYF. DNA for the CDR3: TGTGCCAGCAGCCCCGTCCGGGGGGGAGAGAGCGAGCAGTACTTC.

This clonotype was seen only a few times. The CDR3 spells CASSFRGRQANTDTQYF. CDR3 coding DNA: TGTGCCAGTAGTTTTAGGGGCCGACAGGCGAACACAGATACGCAGTATTTT. This chain joins TRBV19 and TRBJ2-3; TRBD1 is a possible D gene (6 bases). Looked up from germline, CDR1 is LNHDA and CDR2 is SQIVND (reference sequence). This CDR3 has 17 residues. With 5 bases removed from V and 2 bases from J, the gap between germline ends came to 20 bases.

This clonotype was detected many times. This chain links TRBV29-1 with TRBJ1-2; TRBD1 is a possible D gene (5 bases). This CDR3 has 14 residues. The ends were cut back, 5 bases at V and 3 bases at J, with 16 bases in the middle. From germline, CDR1 is SQVTM and CDR2 ANQGSEA. The CDR3: CSVRDRETHYGYTF. The CDR3 DNA reads as TGCAGCGTTAGGGACCGGGAGACTCACTATGGCTACACCTTC.

V usage is TRBV9 and J usage is TRBJ1-1, with D perhaps matching TRBD1 (5 bases). V lost 0 bases and J lost 10, with 19 bases in between. This CDR3 has 15 amino acids. Germline V gives CDR1 SGDLS, CDR2 YYNGEE. CDR3: CASSVEGRRDDGAFF. CDR3 nucleotides: TGTGCCAGCAGCGTAGAAGGTAGAAGGGACGACGGAGCTTTCTTT. The whole variable domain, filled in from reference TRBV9 and TRBJ1-1, reads DSGVTQTPKHLITATGQRVTLRCSPRSGDLSVYWYQQSLDQGLQFLIQYYNGEERAKGNILERFSAQQFPDLHSELNLSSLELGDSALYFCASSVEGRRDDGAFFGQGTRLTVV.

This clonotype has at least ten counts. The chain combines TRBV6-2 or TRBV6-3 with TRBJ2-7; the match to TRBD2 covers 7 bases. The CDR3 is 15 amino acids. The trim removed 6 bases at V and 3 bases at J, leaving 11 bases unmatched. Germline lookup yields CDR1 MNHEY and CDR2 SVGEGT. For the CDR3, the DNA is TGTGCCAGCAGGCTCCTTGGCGGGAGATTCTACGAGCAGTACTTC. Its translation is CASRLLGGRFYEQYF.

V usage is TRBV19 and J usage is TRBJ2-7, with a possible D match to TRBD1 (5 bases). Trimming shortened V by 5 bases and J by 3 bases, and 17 bases separated the two germline ends. Germline V gene sequence: CDR1 LNHDA, CDR2 SQIVND (reference sequence). This CDR3 region has 15 residues. The CDR3 DNA follows: TGTGCCAGTAGTTCCATGAAGGGGCTAGGCTACGAGCAGTACTTC. This gives the protein CASSSMKGLGYEQYF.

This clonotype was detected ten times or more. The chain links TRBV11-2 to TRBJ2-5, with a weak D call TRBD1 (6 bases). CDR3 length: 16 amino acids. Per germline, CDR1 SGHAT and CDR2 FQNNGV. The V and J ends lost 5 bases and 5 bases respectively, with 21 bases between them. CDR3 loop: CASSPRNTDRRETQYF. The CDR3 DNA reads as TGTGCCAGCAGCCCGCGTAACACGGACAGACGGGAGACCCAGTACTTC.

This clonotype turned up a few times. The V call is TRBV6-5, the J call TRBJ1-6; D is possibly TRBD1 (6 bases). Germline values: CDR1 MNHEY, CDR2 SVGAGI. The germline V and J ends were trimmed by 2 bases and 12 bases, with 17 bases remaining between them. The CDR3 extends over 15 amino acids. Here the CDR3 DNA reads TGTGCCAGCAGTTACGGCAGACAGGACCCAGAACCCCTCCACTTT. Translation: CASSYGRQDPEPLHF.

This clonotype has a handful of counts. V and J are TRBV28 and TRBJ2-2; 7 nucleotides agree with TRBD1. The ends lost 2 bases at V and 14 bases at J; junction bases unmatched: 8. Germline values: CDR1 MDHEN, CDR2 SYDVKM. The CDR3 is 13 residues long. CDR3 DNA: TGTGCCAGCAGTTTACCCCCGACAGGGTGTCTGTTTTTT. It codes for CASSLPPTGCLFF. Full variable domain (remainder filled in from reference TRBV28 and TRBJ2-2): DVKVTQSSRYLVKRTGEKVFLECVQDMDHENMFWYRQDPGLGLRLIYFSYDVKMKEKGDIPEGYSVSREKKERFSLILESASTNQTSMYLCASSLPPTGCLFFGEGSRLTVL.

This clonotype showed up just once. The V call is TRBV27, the J call TRBJ1-2, with 9 bases fitting TRBD1. From germline, CDR1 is MNHEY and CDR2 SMNVEV (reference sequence). V trimming: 5 bases; J trimming: 4 bases; junction bases outside the gene matches: 8. The CDR3 contains 15 residues. The CDR3 DNA is TGTGCCAGCAGTCCGAGGACAGGGGCGAGCTATGGCTACACCTTC. It codes for CASSPRTGASYGYTF.

In this sample, this clonotype turned up many times. The gene calls are TRBV7-2 and TRBJ2-5, with D possibly matching TRBD2 (5 bases). Trimming stripped 2 bases from V and 4 bases from J, with 11 bases between. This CDR3 spans 14 amino acids. Germline V gene data show CDR1 as SGHTA and CDR2 as FQGNSA. CDR3 protein: CASSLFSGGETQYF. Here the CDR3 DNA reads TGTGCCAGCAGCTTATTTTCCGGAGGAGAGACCCAGTACTTC.

This rearrangement joins TRBV5-1 to TRBJ2-1, with TRBD1 matching over 7 bases. The CDR3 has 14 residues. Per the germline V gene, CDR1 is SGHRS and CDR2 is YFSETQ. The junction had 4 bases not matched to a gene; V was cut back by 4 bases and J by 3 bases. The CDR3 DNA follows: TGCGCCAGCAGCCCGACAGGGTTCTACAATGAGCAGTTCTTC. It codes for CASSPTGFYNEQFF. Using reference TRBV5-1 and TRBJ2-1 for the parts outside the CDR3, the full variable domain is KAGVTQTPRYLIKTRGQQVTLSCSPISGHRSVSWYQQTPGQGLQFLFEYFSETQRNKGNFPGRFSGRQFSNSRSEMNVSTLELGDSALYLCASSPTGFYNEQFFGPGTRLTVL.

The chain couples TRBV14 to TRBJ2-3; no reliable D call. Germline V gene lookup returns CDR1 SGHDN and CDR2 FVKESK. V was cut by 3 bases and J by 4 bases, with 11 bases left in between. This CDR3 is 14 amino acids long. CDR3 loop: CASSHQNYADTQYF. The CDR3 DNA follows: TGTGCCAGCAGCCACCAAAACTACGCAGATACGCAGTATTTT.

This rearrangement joins TRBV27 to TRBJ2-1; maybe TRBD2 (6 bases). Germline V gene sequence: CDR1 MNHEY, CDR2 SMNVEV (reference sequence). Trimming took 3 bases from V and 0 from J, leaving 9 bases between them. The CDR3 spans 15 residues. DNA for the CDR3: TGTGCCAGCAGTTTGAGGCGGGACTCCTACAATGAGCAGTTCTTC. Its protein product is CASSLRRDSYNEQFF.

This clonotype has a count of ten or more. The CDR3 DNA is TGTGCCAGCAGCTTAGTCGGGGCTCTCTGGCTTTACGAGCAGTACTTC. This codes for CASSLVGALWLYEQYF. This chain joins TRBV11-2 and TRBJ2-7; perhaps D is TRBD1 or TRBD2 (5 bases each). Germline V gene sequence: CDR1 SGHAT, CDR2 FQNNGV. This CDR3 contains 16 residues. V was cut by 1 base and J by 4 bases, with 17 bases left in between.

This chain uses TRBV29-1 with TRBJ1-1; 7 bases line up with TRBD1. V trimming: 6 bases; J trimming: 5 bases; junction bases outside the gene matches: 9. The germline V gene encodes CDR1 SQVTM and CDR2 ANQGSEA. The CDR3 has 13 amino acids. CDR3 loop: CSVHRGGDTEAFF. The CDR3, as DNA: TGCAGCGTCCACAGGGGAGGAGATACTGAAGCTTTCTTT.